Listed below are T cell receptor beta chains from one sample, sequenced in a study of cytomegalovirus exposure and HLA in healthy donors. Method: immunoSEQ multiplex PCR; TCRdb's copy keeps in-frame clones and lacks some. In the table there are about 180,000 clones, approximately 80% of which are singletons. The sequenced material came from PBMCs. Every receptor here comes from a girl aged 10 to 17 in good health and CMV-seropositive. Both conserved end residues are part of each CDR3.

v_call	j_call	cdr3_aa
TRBV6-5	TRBJ2-1	CASSRRQEQFF
TRBV19	TRBJ1-4	CASSRSSHNEKLFF
TRBV5-4	TRBJ2-3	CASSWDSSTDTQYF
TRBV6-6	TRBJ2-1	CASSPGNNEQFF
TRBV5-1	TRBJ2-7	CASSLGGGSNEQYF
TRBV11-2	TRBJ2-3	CASSLRISAGTSSDTQYF
TRBV19	TRBJ2-7	CASSMTISYEQYF
TRBV13	TRBJ2-7	CASSFLRDEQYF
TRBV11-2	TRBJ2-7	CASSRTPGTSGSWEQYF
TRBV20-1	TRBJ2-7	CSARQGYEQYF
TRBV5-1	TRBJ1-2	CASSFGRGRPDYGYTF
TRBV11-2	TRBJ2-3	CASSSLAGGVTDTQYF
TRBV7-6	TRBJ1-1	CASSLRGGEWGEAFF
TRBV10-1	TRBJ2-7	CATQGGQGAIGEQYF
TRBV27	TRBJ2-5	CASSFRASGRAAEETQYF
TRBV6-5	TRBJ2-1	CASSGSGGFLNEQFF
TRBV30	TRBJ1-1	CACLFDRGPEAFF
TRBV2	TRBJ1-3	CASSEGSAGNTIYF
TRBV5-1	TRBJ1-1	CASSFYAGVGDTEAFF
TRBV5-4	TRBJ1-5	CASSLGENQPQHF
TRBV29-1	TRBJ2-3	CSVNLFPGLAYSRLPDTQYF
TRBV5-6	TRBJ1-1	CASSGQKTEAFF
TRBV27	TRBJ2-1	CASSLSSGETYNEQFF
TRBV5-8	TRBJ2-7	CARSYTDRGDYEQYF
TRBV4-3	TRBJ1-2	CASSQGRQNYGYTF
TRBV30	TRBJ2-7	CAWSRKTGVYEQYF
TRBV7-2	TRBJ2-7	CASSLAAGSAYEQYF
TRBV5-8	TRBJ1-1	CASSLTLRNTEAFF
TRBV4-1	TRBJ2-6	CASSPGYGSGANVLTF
TRBV27	TRBJ2-3	CASSLSGQGPIFHTDTQYF
TRBV7-6	TRBJ1-1	CASSFSPGGVNTEAFF
TRBV15	TRBJ1-1	CATKRAPGGNTEAFF
TRBV30	TRBJ1-5	CAWSVETGLYQPQHF
TRBV25-1	TRBJ2-1	CASSQQGSNNEQFF
TRBV6-5	TRBJ2-1	CASSALASVYNEQFF
TRBV6-5	TRBJ2-1	CASSYGPGVEQFF
TRBV5-4	TRBJ2-3	CASSSLNELDTQYF
TRBV7-9	TRBJ2-7	CASSLGTRVYEQYF
TRBV7-3	TRBJ2-3	CASSLGGSGTDTQYF
TRBV6-6	TRBJ2-7	CASRDTHIHEQYF
TRBV6-5	NA	CASSLQQGFYEQYF
TRBV27	TRBJ2-7	CASSLWGLAGWAYEQYF
TRBV7-2	TRBJ2-1	CASARSNEQFF
TRBV11-3	TRBJ2-2	CASSHGTTTGELFF
TRBV5-8	TRBJ2-1	CASSPMEGTSGSNEQFF
TRBV4-1	TRBJ2-1	CASSQGPTREQFF
TRBV11-2	TRBJ2-7	CASSLVSQARYEQYF
TRBV6-5	TRBJ2-2	CASSYSVSYTGELFF
TRBV10-3	TRBJ1-2	CAISESGGVAYGYTF
TRBV7-9	TRBJ1-1	CASSLKGGTGLAEAFF
TRBV4-1	TRBJ2-1	CASSRISPGLAGNEQFF
TRBV12-5	TRBJ1-3	CASGLGRGSGNTIYF
TRBV4-2	TRBJ2-3	CASSQDLGGTGADTQYF
TRBV9	TRBJ2-7	CASSVGVDRGIYEQYF
TRBV7-8	TRBJ2-5	CASSSGQLQETQYF
TRBV6-5	TRBJ2-3	CASSTGGAGTDTQYF
TRBV7-9	TRBJ2-1	CASSKLEIEQFF